Included here is one T cell receptor (beta chain) sequence, with context. This specimen belongs to a study of blood T cell repertoires in COVID-19. As for the study in general: Specimens from acute and convalescent COVID-19 originated in the United States, Italy and Spain.

The length of the CDR3 is 16 residues. V was pared by 7 bases and J by 1 base, with 20 bases between. Per germline, CDR1 SGDLS and CDR2 YYNGEE. As handled by the study authors: Reference gene primer amplification yielded estimated nucleated cell counts. Clones were read by immunoSEQ multiplex PCR, and TCRdb kept only the in-frame ones, dropping some. Clone size and the V and J calls come from that table; the DNA yielded D and trimming. The sample carries roughly 250,000 clones, about 80% recorded once. The receptor was isolated from an elderly woman with acute or convalescent COVID-19. The specimen was peripheral blood. J is TRBJ1-1 and V is TRBV9; unclear D gene. CDR3 nucleotides: TGTGCCAGCTCTACCGCGGGCCTCCGGGGGAACACTGAAGCTTTCTTT. The encoded protein is CASSTAGLRGNTEAFF.